Listed below are T cell receptor beta chains from one sample, sequenced in a study of shared clonotypes between healthy human individuals. Libraries were prepared by immunoSEQ multiplex PCR; TCRdb keeps only in-frame clonotypes and omits some of them. The sample lists roughly 1 million clones, about 70% seen once, with about 1.5% in the top ten. The specimen was memory CD4+ T cells sorted from blood. The receptors here all came from a young man in good health. CDR3s include the opening cysteine and the closing phenylalanine or tryptophan. A D gene is named only where the DNA matches it firmly. Size values are once, few and many counts, or a class for expanded clones, and some rows have none.

j_gene: TRBJ2-7
v_gene: TRBV6-1
abundance: .
d_gene: TRBD1
CDR3aa: CASRTGELYEQYF
CDR3nt: TGTGCCAGCAGGACAGGGGAGCTCTACGAGCAGTACTTC

j_gene: TRBJ1-6
v_gene: TRBV30
abundance: .
d_gene: TRBD1
CDR3aa: CAWRGTGGSNSPLHF
CDR3nt: TGTGCCTGGAGGGGCACAGGGGGCTCGAATTCACCCCTCCACTTT

j_gene: TRBJ2-3
v_gene: TRBV2
abundance: .
d_gene: TRBD1
CDR3aa: CASGQGTSTDTQYF
CDR3nt: TGTGCCAGCGGACAGGGGACTAGCACAGATACGCAGTATTTT

j_gene: TRBJ2-4
v_gene: TRBV6-1
abundance: .
d_gene: .
CDR3aa: CASSEPYLAENIQYF
CDR3nt: TGTGCCAGCAGTGAACCCTACCTCGCAGAAAACATTCAGTACTTC

j_gene: TRBJ1-5
v_gene: TRBV13
abundance: .
d_gene: TRBD1
CDR3aa: CASSLSGGRGQRNQPQHF
CDR3nt: TGTGCCAGCAGCTTAAGCGGGGGGAGGGGACAGAGAAATCAGCCCCAGCATTTT

j_gene: TRBJ2-7
v_gene: TRBV2
abundance: .
d_gene: .
CDR3aa: CASSEEARSYEQYF
CDR3nt: TGTGCCAGCAGTGAGGAGGCCAGAAGCTACGAGCAGTACTTC

j_gene: TRBJ1-6
v_gene: TRBV5-8
abundance: .
d_gene: .
CDR3aa: CASSLIGTLEGNSPLHF
CDR3nt: TGTGCCAGCAGCTTAATCGGGACTCTCGAGGGGAATTCACCCCTCCACTTT

j_gene: TRBJ2-5
v_gene: TRBV29-1
abundance: .
d_gene: .
CDR3aa: CSVETPGQETQYF
CDR3nt: TGCAGCGTTGAAACTCCGGGGCAAGAGACCCAGTACTTC

j_gene: TRBJ2-7
v_gene: TRBV7-2
abundance: .
d_gene: .
CDR3aa: CASSLNGGPLEQYF
CDR3nt: TGTGCCAGCAGCTTAAACGGGGGGCCTTTAGAGCAGTACTTC

j_gene: TRBJ2-2
v_gene: TRBV7-2
abundance: .
d_gene: TRBD1
CDR3aa: CASSFRQGITGELFF
CDR3nt: TGTGCCAGCAGCTTCCGACAGGGTATTACCGGGGAGCTGTTTTTT

j_gene: TRBJ1-5
v_gene: TRBV18
abundance: .
d_gene: .
CDR3aa: CASSPHRNQPQHF
CDR3nt: TGTGCCAGCTCACCCCACCGCAATCAGCCCCAGCATTTT

j_gene: TRBJ2-3
v_gene: TRBV6-6
abundance: .
d_gene: TRBD1
CDR3aa: CASSPGQGGTDTQYF
CDR3nt: TGTGCCAGCAGCCCCGGACAGGGGGGAACAGATACGCAGTATTTT

j_gene: TRBJ2-3
v_gene: TRBV6-7
abundance: .
d_gene: .
CDR3aa: CASSYRSSTDTQYF
CDR3nt: TGTGCCAGCAGTTACAGATCTAGCACAGATACGCAGTATTTT

j_gene: TRBJ2-7
v_gene: TRBV30
abundance: .
d_gene: TRBD1
CDR3aa: CAWRGQGAPGTLWYF
CDR3nt: TGTGCCTGGCGAGGACAGGGGGCGCCCGGGACCCTCTGGTACTTC

j_gene: TRBJ1-6
v_gene: TRBV5-4
abundance: .
d_gene: .
CDR3aa: CASSLPENSPLHF
CDR3nt: TGTGCCAGCAGCTTGCCAGAGAATTCACCCCTCCACTTT

j_gene: TRBJ2-1
v_gene: TRBV6-1
abundance: .
d_gene: .
CDR3aa: CASSEAGLRVLGINEQFF
CDR3nt: TGTGCCAGCAGTGAAGCGGGACTCCGGGTCCTCGGCATCAATGAGCAGTTCTTC

j_gene: TRBJ2-2
v_gene: TRBV5-1
abundance: .
d_gene: TRBD1
CDR3aa: CASSVQGAETGELFF
CDR3nt: TGCGCCAGCAGCGTACAGGGGGCTGAAACCGGGGAGCTGTTTTTT

j_gene: TRBJ2-7
v_gene: TRBV27
abundance: .
d_gene: .
CDR3aa: CASSLTPTVATYEQYF
CDR3nt: TGTGCCAGCAGTTTAACCCCGACTGTTGCAACCTACGAGCAGTACTTC

j_gene: TRBJ2-3
v_gene: TRBV19
abundance: .
d_gene: TRBD2
CDR3aa: CASSTRLAGSTDTQYF
CDR3nt: TGTGCCAGTAGTACCCGACTAGCGGGGAGCACAGATACGCAGTATTTT

j_gene: TRBJ2-7
v_gene: TRBV4-1
abundance: .
d_gene: TRBD1
CDR3aa: CASSLLGGQLIPYEQYF
CDR3nt: TGCGCCAGCAGCCTCTTAGGGGGACAGCTCATACCCTACGAGCAGTACTTC

j_gene: TRBJ2-5
v_gene: TRBV6-1
abundance: .
d_gene: .
CDR3aa: CASSEKGSGETQYF
CDR3nt: TGTGCCAGCAGTGAAAAGGGATCGGGGGAGACCCAGTACTTC

j_gene: TRBJ1-2
v_gene: TRBV5-4
abundance: many
d_gene: .
CDR3aa: CASSLEQLGYTF
CDR3nt: TGTGCCAGCAGCTTGGAGCAGCTGGGCTACACCTTC

j_gene: TRBJ2-7
v_gene: TRBV5-5
abundance: .
d_gene: .
CDR3aa: CASSLVQGRYEQYF
CDR3nt: TGTGCCAGCAGCTTGGTCCAGGGTCGCTACGAGCAGTACTTC

j_gene: TRBJ1-6
v_gene: TRBV5-6
abundance: .
d_gene: .
CDR3aa: CASSFLRGDSPLHF
CDR3nt: TGTGCCAGCAGCTTTCTAAGGGGTGATTCACCCCTCCACTTT

j_gene: TRBJ2-3
v_gene: TRBV25-1
abundance: .
d_gene: .
CDR3aa: CASSDSSSTDTQYF
CDR3nt: TGTGCCAGCAGTGACTCGTCGAGCACAGATACGCAGTATTTT

j_gene: TRBJ2-1
v_gene: TRBV18
abundance: .
d_gene: .
CDR3aa: CASSPRVRSEQFF
CDR3nt: TGTGCCAGCTCACCCCGGGTTCGGTCTGAGCAGTTCTTC

j_gene: TRBJ1-2
v_gene: TRBV5-4
abundance: .
d_gene: TRBD1
CDR3aa: CASSKGQGGNYGYTF
CDR3nt: TGTGCCAGCAGCAAGGGACAGGGAGGTAACTATGGCTACACCTTC

j_gene: TRBJ2-2
v_gene: TRBV9
abundance: .
d_gene: .
CDR3aa: CASSVVGSDTGELFF
CDR3nt: TGTGCCAGCAGCGTAGTAGGGTCCGACACCGGGGAGCTGTTTTTT

j_gene: TRBJ2-7
v_gene: TRBV7-9
abundance: .
d_gene: TRBD1
CDR3aa: CASSFPGQGPYEQYF
CDR3nt: TGTGCCAGCAGCTTTCCGGGACAGGGCCCCTACGAGCAGTACTTC

j_gene: TRBJ2-4
v_gene: TRBV7-2
abundance: .
d_gene: .
CDR3aa: CASSSGTVQNIQYF
CDR3nt: TGTGCCAGCAGCTCCGGGACCGTTCAAAACATTCAGTACTTC

j_gene: TRBJ2-7
v_gene: TRBV14
abundance: .
d_gene: .
CDR3aa: CASSPGRVGSYEQYF
CDR3nt: TGTGCCAGCAGTCCGGGGCGGGTAGGGTCCTACGAGCAGTACTTC

j_gene: TRBJ1-6
v_gene: TRBV9
abundance: .
d_gene: .
CDR3aa: CASSTGTGDNSPLHF
CDR3nt: TGTGCCAGCAGCACCGGGACCGGGGATAATTCACCCCTCCACTTT

j_gene: TRBJ2-7
v_gene: TRBV2
abundance: few
d_gene: .
CDR3aa: CASSVHEQYF
CDR3nt: TGTGCCAGCAGTGTTCACGAGCAGTACTTC

j_gene: TRBJ1-1
v_gene: TRBV6-5
abundance: few
d_gene: .
CDR3aa: CASSTSGTEAFF
CDR3nt: TGTGCCAGCAGTACATCGGGCACTGAAGCTTTCTTT

j_gene: TRBJ1-5
v_gene: TRBV21-1
abundance: once
d_gene: .
CDR3aa: CARNLTGALGQPQHF
CDR3nt: TGTGCCAGAAATTTGACAGGGGCGCTGGGTCAGCCCCAGCATTTT

j_gene: TRBJ2-3
v_gene: TRBV5-1
abundance: .
d_gene: TRBD1
CDR3aa: CASHLQGSSTDTQYF
CDR3nt: TGCGCCAGCCACCTACAGGGGTCTAGCACAGATACGCAGTATTTT

j_gene: TRBJ2-1
v_gene: TRBV10-1
abundance: .
d_gene: TRBD2
CDR3aa: CASSESTAGGPRNEQFF
CDR3nt: TGCGCCAGCAGTGAGTCGACGGCGGGGGGGCCTCGCAATGAGCAGTTCTTC

j_gene: TRBJ2-5
v_gene: TRBV6-5
abundance: .
d_gene: .
CDR3aa: CASSYSGGAETQYF
CDR3nt: TGTGCCAGCAGTTACTCAGGGGGGGCGGAGACCCAGTACTTC

j_gene: TRBJ2-7
v_gene: TRBV5-6
abundance: few
d_gene: .
CDR3aa: CASSDGLGTTPGEQYF
CDR3nt: TGTGCCAGCAGCGATGGGCTTGGAACAACACCGGGCGAGCAGTACTTC

j_gene: TRBJ2-1
v_gene: TRBV9
abundance: once
d_gene: TRBD2
CDR3aa: CASSPRTRMSEQFF
CDR3nt: TGTGCCAGCAGCCCTCGGACTAGGATGAGTGAGCAGTTCTTC

j_gene: TRBJ2-3
v_gene: TRBV27
abundance: .
d_gene: .
CDR3aa: CASRTVGDTQYF
CDR3nt: TGTGCCAGCAGGACCGTAGGAGATACGCAGTATTTT

j_gene: TRBJ2-5
v_gene: TRBV9
abundance: .
d_gene: TRBD1
CDR3aa: CASSEGTGRETQYF
CDR3nt: TGTGCCAGCAGTGAAGGGACAGGCCGAGAGACCCAGTACTTC

j_gene: TRBJ2-5
v_gene: TRBV25-1
abundance: .
d_gene: TRBD1
CDR3aa: CASSDPGTGPETQYF
CDR3nt: TGTGCCAGCAGTGACCCCGGGACAGGACCGGAGACCCAGTACTTC

j_gene: TRBJ1-1
v_gene: TRBV19
abundance: few
d_gene: .
CDR3aa: CASEQFGAGTEAFF
CDR3nt: TGTGCCAGTGAACAGTTCGGGGCGGGGACTGAAGCTTTCTTT

j_gene: TRBJ2-3
v_gene: TRBV15
abundance: .
d_gene: .
CDR3aa: CATSRDIEITDTQYF
CDR3nt: TGTGCCACCAGCAGAGATATAGAAATCACAGATACGCAGTATTTT

j_gene: TRBJ1-1
v_gene: TRBV30
abundance: .
d_gene: TRBD1
CDR3aa: CAWVGQVNTEAFF
CDR3nt: TGTGCCTGGGTGGGACAGGTAAACACTGAAGCTTTCTTT

j_gene: TRBJ2-7
v_gene: TRBV30
abundance: .
d_gene: .
CDR3aa: CAWSAGLEQYF
CDR3nt: TGTGCCTGGAGTGCCGGGCTTGAGCAGTACTTC

j_gene: TRBJ2-7
v_gene: TRBV9
abundance: .
d_gene: TRBD2
CDR3aa: CASSVGPLTLAGGPFPLYF
CDR3nt: TGTGCCAGCAGCGTGGGTCCCCTGACCTTAGCGGGAGGCCCGTTCCCCTTGTACTTC

j_gene: TRBJ2-7
v_gene: TRBV5-4
abundance: .
d_gene: TRBD2
CDR3aa: CASSLAPSGRNVYEQYF
CDR3nt: TGTGCCAGCAGCTTGGCCCCCAGCGGGAGAAATGTCTACGAGCAGTACTTC

j_gene: TRBJ2-7
v_gene: TRBV7-7
abundance: .
d_gene: .
CDR3aa: CASSLDLSRTYEQYF
CDR3nt: TGTGCTAGCAGCCTAGACCTGTCCCGGACCTACGAGCAGTACTTC

j_gene: TRBJ1-4
v_gene: TRBV25-1
abundance: many
d_gene: .
CDR3aa: CASSEFKGSDAEKLFF
CDR3nt: TGTGCCAGCAGTGAATTTAAGGGTTCGGATGCGGAAAAACTGTTTTTT

j_gene: TRBJ2-3
v_gene: TRBV10-1
abundance: .
d_gene: .
CDR3aa: CASSEGLRGTQYF
CDR3nt: TGCGCCAGCAGTGAAGGGCTGCGGGGTACGCAGTATTTT

j_gene: TRBJ1-2
v_gene: TRBV18
abundance: once
d_gene: .
CDR3aa: CASSPASEIYYGYTF
CDR3nt: TGTGCCAGCTCACCAGCTAGTGAGATCTACTATGGCTACACCTTC